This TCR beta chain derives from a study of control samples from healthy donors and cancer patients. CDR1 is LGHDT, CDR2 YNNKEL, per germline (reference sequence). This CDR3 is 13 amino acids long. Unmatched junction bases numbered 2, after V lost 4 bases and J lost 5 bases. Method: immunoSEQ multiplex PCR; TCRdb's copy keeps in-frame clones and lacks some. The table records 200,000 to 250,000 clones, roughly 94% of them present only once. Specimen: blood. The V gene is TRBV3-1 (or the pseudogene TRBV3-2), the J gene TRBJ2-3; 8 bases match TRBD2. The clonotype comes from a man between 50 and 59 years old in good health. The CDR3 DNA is TGTGCCAGCAGCCCGAGCGGGGGAGATACGCAGTATTTT. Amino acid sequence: CASSPSGGDTQYF.